These 17 T cell receptor beta chains came from one sample sequenced in a study of CD8 T cells in Susac syndrome. RNA amounts of roughly 0.45 to 1 ug underwent reverse transcription with random hexamers. TCRdb analysed the immunoSEQ multiplex PCR reads with MiXCR anew, one entry per CDR3 protein. The sample has roughly 200,000 distinct CDR3 sequences, 85% to 95% seen once. Sequenced: CD4+ T cells from PBMCs. The receptors shown here come from a human donor in good health.

V is TRBV9 and J is TRBJ2-1; 9 positions match TRBD2. Germline loops: CDR1 SGDLS, CDR2 YYNGEE. The CDR3 totals 16 residues. The J segment lost 6 bases and the V segment lost 0 bases, leaving 7 bases of the junction unmatched. The CDR3 sequence is CASSVEGLAGLNEQFF. The CDR3 nucleotides read TGTGCCAGCAGCGTAGAGGGGCTAGCGGGACTCAATGAGCAGTTCTTC.

This clonotype has a handful of counts. Relative to the germline gene, one junction end is altered; a read error may explain this. The chain links TRBV7-2 to TRBJ2-5; 8 nucleotides agree with TRBD2. The CDR3 sequence is 13 residues long. Germline lookup yields CDR1 SGHTA and CDR2 FQGNSA. The CDR3, as DNA: TGTGCTAGCAGCTTGGGCGGGAGGGAGACCCAGTACTTC. As protein: CASSLGGRETQYF.

This chain uses TRBV20-1 with TRBJ2-4, with D perhaps TRBD2 (5 bases). Trimming cost V 5 bases and J 2 bases, with 16 bases left between them. This CDR3 has 15 residues. Germline V gene sequence: CDR1 DFQATT, CDR2 SNEGSKA (reference sequence). CDR3 DNA sequence: TGCAGTGCTGTTCTCCCTGGACTGCCCAAAAACATTCAGTACTTC. It yields the protein CSAVLPGLPKNIQYF.

The chain combines TRBV28 with TRBJ1-2; 7 nucleotides align to TRBD1. Germline-derived CDR1 and CDR2 are MDHEN and SYDVKM. The CDR3 sequence is 14 residues long. With V trimmed by 4 bases and J by 3 bases, 5 bases remained unmatched. The CDR3 nucleotides read TGTGCCAGCAGTTCGACAGGGTTGGACTATGGCTACACCTTC. Its translation: CASSSTGLDYGYTF.

Only one count was recorded for this clonotype. The V and J genes are TRBV5-6 and TRBJ1-2; D not certain. The CDR3 contains 15 residues. V was shortened by 4 bases and J by 5 bases, with 18 bases between the two germline ends. Germline V gives CDR1 SGHDT, CDR2 YYEEEE. The CDR3 coding sequence is TGTGCCAGCAGCCCCCCCGGGGTCCAGATATATGGCTACACCTTC. Residues: CASSPPGVQIYGYTF.

In this sample, this clonotype turned up once. The J gene is TRBJ1-2, the V gene TRBV9; D unresolved. This CDR3 is built from 13 residues. Germline loops: CDR1 SGDLS, CDR2 YYNGEE. V dropped 4 bases and J dropped 3 bases, with 10 bases sitting between them. In DNA, the CDR3 is TGTGCCAGCAGCACACCAACCGACTATGGCTACACCTTC. It specifies CASSTPTDYGYTF. Looking up the rest from reference TRBV9 and TRBJ1-2 gives the full variable domain: DSGVTQTPKHLITATGQRVTLRCSPRSGDLSVYWYQQSLDQGLQFLIQYYNGEERAKGNILERFSAQQFPDLHSELNLSSLELGDSALYFCASSTPTDYGYTFGSGTRLTVV.

The J gene is TRBJ2-6, the V gene TRBV15, with D possibly matching TRBD2 (6 bases). The ends were cut back, 5 bases at V and 2 bases at J, with 10 bases in the middle. Germline lookup yields CDR1 LNHNV and CDR2 YYDKDF (reference sequence). The CDR3 runs to 15 residues. Written as DNA, the CDR3 is TGTGCCACCAGCGCCCCGGGGGCTGGGGCCAACGTCCTGACTTTC. It is translated as CATSAPGAGANVLTF.

The genes are TRBV12-3 or TRBV12-4 and TRBJ1-2; the match to TRBD1 covers 9 bases. V gave up 0 bases and J gave up 9 bases; unmatched junction bases: 2. The CDR3 extends over 13 amino acids. The CDR3: CASSLAGTGSYTF. CDR3 coding DNA: TGTGCCAGCAGTTTAGCGGGGACAGGGAGCTACACCTTC.

The genes are TRBV6-5 and TRBJ1-1, with unresolved D. V shed 2 bases and J shed 4 bases, with 14 bases lying between them. The length of the CDR3 is 15 residues. Germline V gene lookup returns CDR1 MNHEY and CDR2 SVGAGI. CDR3 DNA sequence: TGTGCCAGCAGTTACGCAGGTGGGATAGGCACTGAAGCTTTCTTT. It codes for CASSYAGGIGTEAFF.

This clonotype was picked up one time. The gene calls are TRBV19 and TRBJ2-6; 8 nucleotides match TRBD1. This CDR3 is 16 amino acids long. J gave up 0 bases and V 7 bases, and 5 bases lay outside the gene matches. CDR1 is LNHDA and CDR2 is SQIVND in the germline V gene (reference sequence). The CDR3 loop is CASTQGVSSGANVLTF. DNA for the CDR3: TGTGCCAGTACACAGGGGGTAAGCTCTGGGGCCAACGTCCTGACTTTC. Full variable domain (outside the CDR3, taken from reference TRBV19 and TRBJ2-6): DGGITQSPKYLFRKEGQNVTLSCEQNLNHDAMYWYRQDPGQGLRLIYYSQIVNDFQKGDIAEGYSVSREKKESFPLTVTSAQKNPTAFYLCASTQGVSSGANVLTFGAGSRLTVL.

V gene TRBV20-1 combines with J gene TRBJ1-6, with TRBD1 matching over 9 bases. V gave up 2 bases and J gave up 6 bases; unmatched junction bases: 5. This CDR3 has 15 amino acids. The germline V gene encodes CDR1 DFQATT and CDR2 SNEGSKA (reference sequence). CDR3 amino acids: CSARTRDRVNSPLHF. The CDR3 DNA is TGCAGTGCTAGAACCCGGGACAGGGTTAATTCACCCCTCCACTTT.

The chain employs TRBV10-2 and TRBJ2-1, with 11 bases lining up with TRBD2. CDR3 length equals 18 residues. The V segment lost 3 bases and the J segment 8 bases; nucleotides outside the gene matches: 15. Germline CDR1 WSHSY, CDR2 SAAADI. CDR3 nucleotides: TGCGCCAGCAGTGACCAGGGACTAGCGGACTCGTCTGCGGATGAGCAGTTCTTC. As protein: CASSDQGLADSSADEQFF.

The rearrangement joins TRBV20-1 to TRBJ1-4; D ambiguous. Germline CDR1 DFQATT, CDR2 SNEGSKA (reference sequence). Trimming cost V 4 bases and J 5 bases, with 11 bases left between them. The CDR3 sequence is 13 residues long. The CDR3: CSAMTNGNEKLFF. The CDR3 coding sequence is TGCAGTGCTATGACGAACGGGAATGAAAAACTGTTTTTT.

A few counts support this clonotype. The V call is TRBV12-3 or TRBV12-4, the J call TRBJ1-2; TRBD1 matches at 7 bases. The CDR3 is 12 amino acids. Germline trimming cut 5 bases from V and 4 bases from J; bases unmatched to any gene: 1. The CDR3 spells CASSRTGYGYTF. The CDR3 DNA reads as TGTGCCAGCAGTCGGACAGGCTATGGCTACACCTTC.

The chain has TRBV7-8 and TRBJ2-7, with TRBD2 as a possible D gene (5 bases). The CDR3 has 15 amino acids. Trimming left V 1 base short and J 5 bases short, with 15 bases between. CDR1 and CDR2 (germline): SGHVS, FQNEAQ. Written as DNA, the CDR3 is TGTGCCAGCAGCTTAGGCCAGCGGTTCAGGAACGAGCAGTACGTC. Translation gives CASSLGQRFRNEQYV.

This chain links TRBV11-3 with TRBJ2-1; TRBD1 is a possible D gene (5 bases). The CDR3 runs to 14 residues. Germline assignment: CDR1 SGHNT and CDR2 YENEEA. The V and J ends lost 4 bases and 8 bases respectively, with 15 bases between them. CDR3 sequence: CASSSRVLGDEQFF. In DNA form, the CDR3 reads TGTGCCAGCAGCTCCAGGGTTTTGGGCGATGAGCAGTTCTTC. Combining the CDR3 with reference TRBV11-3 and TRBJ2-1 gives the whole variable domain EAGVVQSPRYKIIEKKQPVAFWCNPISGHNTLYWYLQNLGQGPELLIRYENEEAVDDSQLPKDRFSAERLKGVDSTLKIQPAELGDSAVYLCASSSRVLGDEQFFGPGTRLTVL.

The gene calls are TRBV6-6 and TRBJ1-2; a weak D match, TRBD1 (5 bases). CDR3 length: 11 residues. V was shortened by 2 bases and J by 7 bases, with 5 bases between the two germline ends. Germline CDR1 reads MNHNY; CDR2 reads SVGAGI (reference sequence). The CDR3 DNA reads TGTGCCAGCAGTTACAGGGGTGGCTACACCTTC. This translates into CASSYRGGYTF.